This T cell receptor beta chain was profiled in a study of blood T cells in healthy people across ages. This clonotype was observed many times. Its specificity is not known. Isolation of PBMCs gave at least 6 million cells per sample. Study outcomes and limitations: Researchers judged that diversity estimates from one million T cells fell short of true values. Since the PBMCs were unsorted, naive and antigen-experienced cells could not be conclusively compared.

The use of a sample-barcoded 5' primer and a J-beta primer mix characterized a second PCR of 7 to 11 cycles. TCRdb called the 5' RACE reads again in MiXCR, with one record for every CDR3 protein. The table shows 650,000 to 800,000 distinct CDR3 sequences, with more than 40% occurring only once. The receptor comes from a man in his sixties in good health. Sequenced input: blood.

Here the CDR3 DNA reads TGTGCCAGCAGCCTTCGGGACAGGTACAATGAGCAGTTCTTC. The encoded protein is CASSLRDRYNEQFF. The chain couples TRBV7-2 to TRBJ2-1; 8 bases fit TRBD1. Germline V gene lookup returns CDR1 SGHTA and CDR2 FQGNSA. After removal of 5 bases from V and 4 bases from J, the junction contained 4 bases not matched to a gene. The CDR3 is made up of 14 amino acids.